The clone carrying this T cell receptor (beta chain) was observed a handful of times. Its antigen is as yet unknown. With 1 base removed from V and 2 bases from J, the gap between germline ends came to 10 bases. The length of the CDR3 is 15 residues. Germline V CDR1 and CDR2: SNHLY, FYNNEI. This sample is part of a study of cytomegalovirus exposure and HLA in healthy donors. Whole-study context: Across 300 to 400 genotyped donors, 81% landed in the Caucasian-associated ancestry cluster.

The PCR contained 60 Vbeta and 13 Jbeta primers. The assay was immunoSEQ multiplex PCR, and TCRdb's table has in-frame clones only and misses some. Of roughly 190,000 clones in the sample, 81% are singletons; the top ten hold approximately 2%. The study, taken as a whole, reports: The authors listed roughly 150 TCR beta chains as cytomegalovirus-associated. Most TCRs appeared rarely, but some public TCRs recurred in many donors.

The receptor was derived from a man between 18 and 29 years old in good health and CMV-seronegative. This chain links TRBV2 with TRBJ2-3, with D uncertain. Material: PBMCs. In DNA, the CDR3 is TGTGCCAGCAGTGAAGATGGCAGATACACAGATACGCAGTATTTT. This sequence encodes CASSEDGRYTDTQYF.